This TCR beta chain was observed in a study of shared clonotypes between healthy human individuals. Worth noting for this clone: Other DNA variants within this sample encode the same CDR3.

The assay was immunoSEQ multiplex PCR, and TCRdb's table has in-frame clones only and misses some. The sample has over a million clones, roughly 95% seen once. The origin of this receptor is a young man in good health. The sequenced material came from naive CD4+ T cells sorted from blood. As to subset: CD45RA+ positively selected.

The CDR3 here is CASSLGQGGGYTF. CDR3 sequence (DNA): TGTGCCAGCAGCTTGGGGCAGGGGGGAGGCTACACCTTC. V usage is TRBV5-4 and J usage is TRBJ1-2; 7 positions agree with TRBD1. V shed 0 bases and J 8 bases; nucleotides not matched to a gene: 4. The CDR3 loop spans 13 amino acids. Germline CDR1 is SGHNT and CDR2 is YYREEE (reference sequence).